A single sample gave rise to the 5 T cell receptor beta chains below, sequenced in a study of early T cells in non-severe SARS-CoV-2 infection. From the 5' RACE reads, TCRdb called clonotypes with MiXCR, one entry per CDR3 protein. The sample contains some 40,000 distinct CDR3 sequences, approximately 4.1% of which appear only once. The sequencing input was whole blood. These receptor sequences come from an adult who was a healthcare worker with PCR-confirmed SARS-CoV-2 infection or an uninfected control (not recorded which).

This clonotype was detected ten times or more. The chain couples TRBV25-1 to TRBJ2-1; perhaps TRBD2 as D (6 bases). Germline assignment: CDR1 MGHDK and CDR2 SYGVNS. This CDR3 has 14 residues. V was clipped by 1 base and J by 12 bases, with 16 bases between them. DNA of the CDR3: TGTGCCAGCAGTGAATTCAGGTTGGAGGGTGTGCAGTTCTTC. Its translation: CASSEFRLEGVQFF. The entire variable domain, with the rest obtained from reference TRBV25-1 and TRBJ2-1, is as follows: EADIYQTPRYLVIGTGKKITLECSQTMGHDKMYWYQQDPGMELHLIHYSYGVNSTEKGDLSSESTVSRIRTEHFPLTLESARPSHTSQYLCASSEFRLEGVQFFGPGTRLTVL.

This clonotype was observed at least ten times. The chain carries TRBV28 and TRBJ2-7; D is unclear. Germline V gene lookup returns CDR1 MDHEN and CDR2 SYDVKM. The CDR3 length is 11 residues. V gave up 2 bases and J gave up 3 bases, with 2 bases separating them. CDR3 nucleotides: TGTGCCAGCAGTTTAGGCTACGAGCAGTACGTC. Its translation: CASSLGYEQYV.

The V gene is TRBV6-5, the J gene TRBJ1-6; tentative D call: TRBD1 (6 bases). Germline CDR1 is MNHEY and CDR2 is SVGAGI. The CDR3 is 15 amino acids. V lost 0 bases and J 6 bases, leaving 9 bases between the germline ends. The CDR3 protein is CASSYSDRFNSPLHF. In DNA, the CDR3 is TGTGCCAGCAGTTACTCTGACAGGTTTAATTCACCCCTCCACTTT.

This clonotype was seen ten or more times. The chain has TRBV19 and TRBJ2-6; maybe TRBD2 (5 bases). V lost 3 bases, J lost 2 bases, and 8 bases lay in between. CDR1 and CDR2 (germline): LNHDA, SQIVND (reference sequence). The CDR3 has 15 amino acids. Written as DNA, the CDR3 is TGTGCCAGTAGTATGAGGGCTCCTGGGGCCAACGTCCTGACTTTC. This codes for CASSMRAPGANVLTF.

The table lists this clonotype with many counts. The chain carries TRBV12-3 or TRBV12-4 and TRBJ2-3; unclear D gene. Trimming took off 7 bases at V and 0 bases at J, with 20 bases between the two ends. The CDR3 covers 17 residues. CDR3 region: CASKTIGWVTSTDTQYF. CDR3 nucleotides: TGTGCCAGCAAAACCATAGGATGGGTCACGAGCACAGATACGCAGTATTTT.